Below, one T cell receptor beta chain is given with its context. Its cognate antigen is unknown. This specimen comes from a study of T cell repertoires in cytomegalovirus infection. Whole-study context: Matching HLA type and CMV infection were both indicated by public TCR beta signatures. Whole-study findings and limits: Frequencies of public TCR beta families were cumulated, and this identified carriers of CMV plus the relevant HLA.

In TCRdb, the reads were re-called with MiXCR into one record per CDR3 protein. Of fewer than 950,000 distinct CDR3 sequences detected, approximately 30% appear once; the ten largest clones hold roughly an eighth. Germline CDR1 MNHEY, CDR2 SMNVEV (reference sequence). There are 13 residues in the CDR3. Trimming took 3 bases from V and 5 from J, leaving 10 bases between them. The chain recombines TRBV27 with TRBJ1-1; D remains unclear. The TCR comes from a human donor in good health (CMV status not recorded). Some clones in this sample may be carry-over from other donors' samples. Here the sequenced sample was cultured CD8+ T cells from PBMCs, taken from culture after CMV antigen stimulation. CDR3: CASSFGSRTEAFF. CDR3 DNA: TGTGCCAGCAGTTTCGGTAGTCGGACTGAAGCTTTCTTT.